This T cell receptor (beta chain) was obtained from a study of T cell responses to AZD1222 COVID-19 vaccine. Findings of the study overall: Increased Spike-specific TCR breadth and depth were observed after two AZD1222 doses. Spike-wide coverage was observed for vaccine-associated CD4 TCRs, with dominant responses at 160-218 and 743-854. Females made up more of the donors, who were largely white British, and clonal diversity may have come out too low.

Profiled with immunoSEQ multiplex PCR; TCRdb holds only in-frame clones, not every one. The sample consists of roughly 150,000 clones, less than 95% of them appearing once. With respect to this clone: Its matching antigen is unknown.

Germline CDR1 reads SGHTA; CDR2 reads FQGNSA. This CDR3 has 14 residues. Trimming took 1 base from V and 6 from J, leaving 12 bases between them. Investigators merged groups given second doses at roughly 4 or roughly 12 weeks. The chain links TRBV7-2 to TRBJ1-2; D gene ambiguous. The sequence came from an adult who received the AZD1222 COVID-19 vaccine. This specimen was peripheral blood, taken 28 days after the second AZD1222 dose. The CDR3 bases are TGTGCCAGCAGCTTAGATGTATCGGGGAATGGCTACACCTTC. It specifies CASSLDVSGNGYTF.